This T cell receptor beta chain was obtained from a study of blood T cell repertoires in COVID-19. Study summary: Nucleic acid was either cDNA or gDNA, and it came from T cells, B-cell-depleted T cells, or PBMCs.

Source study methods: Amplification from reference gene primers served as the basis for estimated nucleated cell counts. Some clones are missing from TCRdb's copy, which holds only in-frame ones; the method was immunoSEQ multiplex PCR. V, J and clone size were drawn from that table, and D and trimming were deduced from the DNA. The table lists about 260,000 clones, approximately 90% of them singletons. V was pared by 0 bases and J by 3 bases, with 7 bases of the junction left unmatched. Germline V lookup: CDR1 MDHEN, CDR2 SYDVKM. CDR3 length: 17 residues. This clonotype was sampled from a woman in her 30s with acute COVID-19. Sequenced material: PBMCs or T cells enriched from blood (not recorded which). V gene TRBV28 combines with J gene TRBJ2-3; 9 nucleotides agree with TRBD2. The CDR3 here is CASSLWFLAGRTDTQYF. The CDR3 nucleotides read TGTGCCAGCAGTTTATGGTTCCTAGCGGGACGAACAGATACGCAGTATTTT.